This note documents a single T cell receptor beta chain sequence. These data originate in a study of blood T cell repertoires in COVID-19. Overall study: COVID-19 samples collected from the United States, Italy and Spain covered acute and convalescent phases. Sample material is recorded as cDNA or gDNA derived from T cells, B-cell-depleted T cells, or PBMCs.

Authors' analysis steps: Reference gene primer amplification gave nucleated cell count estimates. The protocol was immunoSEQ multiplex PCR, while the TCRdb copy is restricted to in-frame clones and leaves out a portion. Clonal size and the V and J genes are those of that table, whereas D and trimming came from the DNA. This table holds under 150,000 clones, approximately 84% found once. CDR3 size: 15 residues. Unmatched junction bases numbered 7, after V lost 6 bases and J lost 4 bases. Looked up from germline, CDR1 is MNHEY and CDR2 is SVGAGI. The sequence derives from a woman of 80 years or more in a cohort sampled during active or convalescent COVID-19. Sequencing input: peripheral blood. V gene TRBV6-5 combines with J gene TRBJ2-1; 9 bases line up with TRBD2. The CDR3: CASSLSGGRYNEQFF. The CDR3 bases are TGTGCCAGCAGCCTCAGCGGGGGGCGATACAATGAGCAGTTCTTC.